Given below is one T cell receptor (beta chain) in context. What it binds is unknown. The sample comes from a study of early T cells in non-severe SARS-CoV-2 infection. Study overall: Sequencing input comprised bulk RNA from unsorted whole blood; chain pairing was not available.

The V gene lost 3 bases and the J gene lost 4 bases, with 7 bases spanning the gap. The CDR3 spans 13 residues. Study-level findings and limits: VDJdb matching, biased toward anti-spike CD8 responses, missed private and CD4 specificities.

Unique molecular identifier tags were affixed to discrete cDNA molecules. TCRdb fed the 5' RACE reads into MiXCR, producing one record per CDR3 protein. The sample lists 50,000 or so distinct CDR3 sequences, around 6% occurring once. The clonotype comes from an adult who was a healthcare worker with PCR-confirmed SARS-CoV-2 infection or an uninfected control (not recorded which). Sequencing was performed on whole blood. J is TRBJ1-3 and V is TRBV12-3 or TRBV12-4; D gene ambiguous. DNA for the CDR3: TGTGCCAGCAGTTTGATACAGGGAAACACCATATATTTT. It encodes CASSLIQGNTIYF.